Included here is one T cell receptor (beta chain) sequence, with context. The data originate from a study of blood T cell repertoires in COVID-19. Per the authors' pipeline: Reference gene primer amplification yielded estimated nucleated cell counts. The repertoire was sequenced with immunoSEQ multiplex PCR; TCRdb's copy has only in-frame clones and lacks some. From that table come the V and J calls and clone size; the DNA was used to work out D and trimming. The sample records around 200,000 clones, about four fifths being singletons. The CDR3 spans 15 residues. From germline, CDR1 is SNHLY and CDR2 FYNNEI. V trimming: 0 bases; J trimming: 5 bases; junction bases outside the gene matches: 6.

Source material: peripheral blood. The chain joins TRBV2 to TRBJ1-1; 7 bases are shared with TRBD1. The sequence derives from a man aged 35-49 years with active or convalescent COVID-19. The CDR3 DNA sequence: TGTGCCAGCAGTGAAGCCCAGGGGGGCAGGACTGAAGCTTTCTTT. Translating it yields CASSEAQGGRTEAFF.